Sequencing of this TCR beta chain was carried out in a study of response to subunit inactivated influenza vaccine. Study-level results: Few additional T cells are recruited per seasonal influenza vaccination, authors suggested.

Many counts were recorded for this clonotype. The antigen remains undetermined. One entry per CDR3 protein results from TCRdb running MiXCR on the RT-PCR reads. This sample carries roughly 570,000 distinct CDR3 sequences, 14% of them seen once, and the ten largest clones take around 10%. The sequencing used PBMCs from blood, collected about 13 days after vaccination. This TCR derives from a man aged 50-59 years who received an inactivated influenza vaccine.

The CDR3 is CASSLGTGREQYF. In DNA, the CDR3 is TGTGCCAGCAGTTTAGGGACAGGGCGCGAGCAGTACTTC. The rearrangement uses TRBV12-3 or TRBV12-4 and TRBJ2-7, with 8 positions matching TRBD1. The junction had 2 bases not matched to a gene; V was cut back by 1 base and J by 6 bases. This CDR3 contains 13 residues.